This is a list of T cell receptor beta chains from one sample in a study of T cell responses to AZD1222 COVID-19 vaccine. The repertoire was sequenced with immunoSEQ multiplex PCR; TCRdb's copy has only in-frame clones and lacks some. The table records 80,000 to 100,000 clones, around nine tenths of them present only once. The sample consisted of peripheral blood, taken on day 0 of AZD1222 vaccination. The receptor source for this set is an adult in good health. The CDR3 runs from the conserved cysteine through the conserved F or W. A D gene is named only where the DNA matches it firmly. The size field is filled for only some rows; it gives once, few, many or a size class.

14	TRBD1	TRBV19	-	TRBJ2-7	TGTGCCAGTAGTAGACAGGGAATAAGCTACGAGCAGTACTTC	CASSRQGISYEQYF
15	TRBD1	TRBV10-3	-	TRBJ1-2	TGTGCCATCAGTGAGTCTTTGGGACAGGGGTATGGCTACACCTTC	CAISESLGQGYGYTF
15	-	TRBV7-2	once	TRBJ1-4	TGTGCCAGCAGCTATGGAGGGGCAACTAATGAAAAACTGTTTTTT	CASSYGGATNEKLFF
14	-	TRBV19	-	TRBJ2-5	TGTGCCAGTAGTATAGTTTCAGGGGGGGAGACCCAGTACTTC	CASSIVSGGETQYF
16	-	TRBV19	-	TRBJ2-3	TGTGCCAGTAGTTTTCTCGGACTCCGAGGGACAGATACGCAGTATTTT	CASSFLGLRGTDTQYF
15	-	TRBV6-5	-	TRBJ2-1	TGTGCCAGCATCAAGGGGGCTAGCGGTTACAATGAGCAGTTCTTC	CASIKGASGYNEQFF
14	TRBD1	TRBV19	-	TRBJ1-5	TGTGCCACCTGTGGGGACAGGGGACATCAGCCCCAGCATTTT	CATCGDRGHQPQHF
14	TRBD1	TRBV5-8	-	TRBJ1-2	TGTGCCAGCAGCTCTGGACAGGGCCCCTATGGCTACACCTTC	CASSSGQGPYGYTF
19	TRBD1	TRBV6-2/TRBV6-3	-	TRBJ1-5	TGTGCCAGCAGTTACTCGAGGACAGGGGGAAATGTTGGCAATCAGCCCCAGCATTTT	CASSYSRTGGNVGNQPQHF
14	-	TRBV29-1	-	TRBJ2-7	TGCAGCGTTATCCTCTGGGATAGCTCCTACGAGCAGTACTTC	CSVILWDSSYEQYF
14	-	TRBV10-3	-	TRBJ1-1	TGTGCCATCAAAGTTGGGGGGGCGCTGACTGAAGCTTTCTTT	CAIKVGGALTEAFF